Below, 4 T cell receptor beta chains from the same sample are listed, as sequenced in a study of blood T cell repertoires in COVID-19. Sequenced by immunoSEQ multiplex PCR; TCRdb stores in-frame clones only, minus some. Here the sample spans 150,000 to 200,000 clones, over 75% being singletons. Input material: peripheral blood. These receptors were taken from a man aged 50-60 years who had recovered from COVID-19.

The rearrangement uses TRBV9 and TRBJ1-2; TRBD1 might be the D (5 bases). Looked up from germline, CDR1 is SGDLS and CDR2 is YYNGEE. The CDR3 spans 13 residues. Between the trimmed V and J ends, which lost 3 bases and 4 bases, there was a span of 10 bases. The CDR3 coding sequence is TGTGCCAGCAGCGCACAGGTTCGCTATGGCTACACCTTC. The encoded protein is CASSAQVRYGYTF.

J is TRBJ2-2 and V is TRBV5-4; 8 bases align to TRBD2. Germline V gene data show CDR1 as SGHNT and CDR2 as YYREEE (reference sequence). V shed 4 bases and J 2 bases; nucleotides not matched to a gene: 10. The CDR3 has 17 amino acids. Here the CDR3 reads CASSPRTGTRNTGELFF. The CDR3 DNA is TGTGCCAGCAGCCCAAGGACCGGGACTAGAAACACCGGGGAGCTGTTTTTT.

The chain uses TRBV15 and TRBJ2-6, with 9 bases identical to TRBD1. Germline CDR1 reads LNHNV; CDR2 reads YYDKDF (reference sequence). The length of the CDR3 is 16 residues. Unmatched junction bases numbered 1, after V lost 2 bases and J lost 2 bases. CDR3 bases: TGTGCCACCAGCAGAAGGACAGGGGCTGGGGCCAACGTCCTGACTTTC. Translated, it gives CATSRRTGAGANVLTF.

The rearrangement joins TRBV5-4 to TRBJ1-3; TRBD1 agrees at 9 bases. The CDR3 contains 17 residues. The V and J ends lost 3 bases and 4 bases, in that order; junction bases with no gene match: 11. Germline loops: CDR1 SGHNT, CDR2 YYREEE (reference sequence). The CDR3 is CASSSSPGQGIGNTIYF. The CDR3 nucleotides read TGTGCCAGCAGCTCGTCTCCGGGACAGGGAATAGGAAACACCATATATTTT.